This T cell receptor (beta chain) stems from a study of T cells after yellow fever vaccination. Whole-study context: Sorting by CD3, CD45RA, CCR7 and CD95 gave EM, EMRA, CM and Tscm subsets.

Study results and limitations: Almost all vaccine-responding clonotypes could not be detected on day 0 in sorted memory subsets. Repertoires obtained by FACS sorting could include abundant clonotypes that entered as contaminants from the bulk population. Boosting was followed by the reappearance of most primary-vaccination clones (just under 97% CD4, around 86% CD8).

This clonotype is medium-sized in the sample. TCRdb fed the 5' RACE reads into MiXCR, producing one record per CDR3 protein. The sample lists around 4,600 distinct CDR3 sequences, about 4% occurring once. The CDR3 runs to 15 residues. Germline lookup yields CDR1 DFQATT and CDR2 SNEGSKA (reference sequence). The junction had 11 bases not matched to a gene; V was cut back by 6 bases and J by 4 bases. J is TRBJ2-1 and V is TRBV20-1; 8 bases map to TRBD1. This specimen was PBMCs, either bulk or a sorted T-cell subset (CD4+, CD8+, memory, or dextramer-sorted; not recorded which), taken 15 days after the yellow fever booster vaccination. The source is a man aged 25 to 40 who received the YFV17D yellow fever vaccine. The CDR3 is CSADGQGPRYNEQFF. CDR3 bases: TGCAGTGCCGATGGACAGGGCCCACGGTACAATGAGCAGTTCTTC.